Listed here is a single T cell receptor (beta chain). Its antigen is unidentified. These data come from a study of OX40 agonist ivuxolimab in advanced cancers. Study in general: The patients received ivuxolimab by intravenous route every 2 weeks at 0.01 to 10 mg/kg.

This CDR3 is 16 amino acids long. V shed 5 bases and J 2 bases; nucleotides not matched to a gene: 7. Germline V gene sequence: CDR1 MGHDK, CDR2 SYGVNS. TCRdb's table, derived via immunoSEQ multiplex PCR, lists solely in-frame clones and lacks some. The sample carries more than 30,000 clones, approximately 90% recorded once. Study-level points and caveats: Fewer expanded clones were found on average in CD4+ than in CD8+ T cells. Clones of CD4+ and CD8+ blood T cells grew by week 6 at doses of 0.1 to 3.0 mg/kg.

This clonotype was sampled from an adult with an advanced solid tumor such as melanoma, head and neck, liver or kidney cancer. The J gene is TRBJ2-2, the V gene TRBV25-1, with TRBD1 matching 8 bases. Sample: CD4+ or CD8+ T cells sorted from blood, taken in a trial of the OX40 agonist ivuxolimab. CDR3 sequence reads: CASSTRTGINTGELFF. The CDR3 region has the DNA TGTGCCAGCAGTACTAGGACAGGGATAAACACCGGGGAGCTGTTTTTT.